A single count supports the clone carrying this T cell receptor beta chain. The sample originates from a study of blood T cell repertoires in COVID-19. Overall study: Sites across the United States, Italy and Spain contributed samples from acute and convalescent COVID-19. Nucleic acid was either cDNA or gDNA, and it came from T cells, B-cell-depleted T cells, or PBMCs.

How the authors handled the data: Using reference gene primer amplification, nucleated cell counts were estimated. Data came from immunoSEQ multiplex PCR; TCRdb stores just in-frame clones and leaves some out. The V and J calls and the clone size are those of that table, but D and trimming were determined from the DNA. The table lists about 250,000 clones, about nine tenths of them singletons, with around 1.6% in the top ten. The sequencing input was peripheral blood. The clonotype was recovered from a woman aged 60-70 years who had recovered from COVID-19.

As DNA, the CDR3 is TGTGCCAGCAGCTTAAGTGGGACAGGGGACACCGGGGAGCTGTTTTTT. Translation: CASSLSGTGDTGELFF. This chain uses TRBV7-3 with TRBJ2-2, with 10 bases that match TRBD1. The length of the CDR3 is 16 residues. The junction had 2 bases not matched to a gene; V was cut back by 1 base and J by 3 bases. In germline, CDR1 is SGHTA, CDR2 FQGTGA. The complete variable domain, with remaining parts taken from reference TRBV7-3 and TRBJ2-2, reads GAGVSQTPSNKVTEKGKYVELRCDPISGHTALYWYRQSLGQGPEFLIYFQGTGAADDSGLPNDRFFAVRPEGSVSTLKIQRTERGDSAVYLCASSLSGTGDTGELFFGEGSRLTVL.